The sequence of this T cell receptor beta chain was determined in a study of shared clonotypes between healthy human individuals. The CDR3 sequence is 17 residues long. V was clipped by 0 bases and J by 0 bases, with 15 bases between them. Looked up from germline, CDR1 is MGHRA and CDR2 is YSYEKL. Naive CD8 cells lacked CD45RO and underwent positive selection for CCR7, leaving out terminally differentiated effector memory CD45RA+ cells. Profiling relied on immunoSEQ multiplex PCR, and the TCRdb table lists in-frame clones only, not all of them. The sample carries about 2 million clones, 85% to 95% recorded once.

The chain recombines TRBV4-1 with TRBJ2-7; D gene unclear. The sequenced sample was naive CD8+ T cells sorted from blood. The TCR comes from a man younger than 35 in good health. The CDR3 spells CASSQDHGSLSSYEQYF. The CDR3, as DNA: TGCGCCAGCAGCCAAGATCACGGCTCCCTAAGCTCCTACGAGCAGTACTTC.